This TCR beta chain was recovered during a study of Graves' ophthalmopathy and Graves' hyperthyroidism. General observations from the study: Blood was where most expanded thyroid clonotypes above 0.001 frequency also turned up. At just under 71% sensitivity and 72.22% specificity, the model predicted progression of the ophthalmopathy.

This clonotype was detected ten times or more. Its antigen is currently unknown. Transcripts of RNA were the source for amplifying TCR beta CDR3 regions. Second-round multiplex PCR followed a first-round RT-PCR using HTBI primers. From the multiplex PCR reads, TCRdb called clonotypes with MiXCR, one entry per CDR3 protein. The table includes roughly 500,000 distinct CDR3 sequences, around an eighth detected once. If patients had other autoimmune diseases, uncontrolled infections, pregnancy or lactation, they were excluded. The starting material, roughly 9.4 ml of fresh peripheral blood, provided the PBMCs. Germline assignment: CDR1 SGHRS and CDR2 YFSETQ. CDR3 length equals 15 residues. With 6 bases removed from V and 8 bases from J, the gap between germline ends came to 23 bases.

The sample consisted of blood. This receptor was identified in a woman aged 25-40 years with Graves' ophthalmopathy. The V gene is TRBV5-1, the J gene TRBJ1-1, with TRBD1 as a possible D gene (5 bases). CDR3 bases: TGCGCCAGCACTCTCGACCCCGGGCCGGGGGGAGAAGCTTTCTTT. It encodes CASTLDPGPGGEAFF.